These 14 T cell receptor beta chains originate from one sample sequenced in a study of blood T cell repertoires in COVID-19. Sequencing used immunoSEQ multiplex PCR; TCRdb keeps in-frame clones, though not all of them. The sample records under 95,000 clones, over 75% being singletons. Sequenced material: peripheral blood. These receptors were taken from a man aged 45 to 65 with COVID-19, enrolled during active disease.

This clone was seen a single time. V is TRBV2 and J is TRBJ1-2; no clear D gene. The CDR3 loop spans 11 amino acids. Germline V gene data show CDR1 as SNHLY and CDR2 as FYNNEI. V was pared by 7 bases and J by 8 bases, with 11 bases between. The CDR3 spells CASISPGGYTF. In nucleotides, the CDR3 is TGTGCCAGCATCTCACCGGGAGGCTACACCTTC. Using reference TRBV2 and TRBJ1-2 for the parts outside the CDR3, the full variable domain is EPEVTQTPSHQVTQMGQEVILRCVPISNHLYFYWYRQILGQKVEFLVSFYNNEISEKSEIFDDQFSVERPDGSNFTLKIRSTKLEDSAMYFCASISPGGYTFGSGTRLTVV.

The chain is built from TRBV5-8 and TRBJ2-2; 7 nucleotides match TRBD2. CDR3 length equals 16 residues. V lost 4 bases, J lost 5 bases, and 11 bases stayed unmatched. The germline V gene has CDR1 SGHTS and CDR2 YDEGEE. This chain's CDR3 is CASSTGRAGGTGELFF. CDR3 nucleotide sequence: TGTGCCAGCAGCACGGGGAGGGCCGGGGGGACCGGGGAGCTGTTTTTT.

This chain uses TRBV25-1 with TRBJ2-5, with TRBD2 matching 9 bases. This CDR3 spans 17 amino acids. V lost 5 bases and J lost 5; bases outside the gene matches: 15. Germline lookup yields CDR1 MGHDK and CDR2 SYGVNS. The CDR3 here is CASSTRGGGALLETQYF. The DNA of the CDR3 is TGTGCCAGCAGTACGCGGGGGGGCGGTGCCCTCCTGGAGACCCAGTACTTC. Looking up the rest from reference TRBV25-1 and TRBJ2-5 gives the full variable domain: EADIYQTPRYLVIGTGKKITLECSQTMGHDKMYWYQQDPGMELHLIHYSYGVNSTEKGDLSSESTVSRIRTEHFPLTLESARPSHTSQYLCASSTRGGGALLETQYFGPGTRLLVL.

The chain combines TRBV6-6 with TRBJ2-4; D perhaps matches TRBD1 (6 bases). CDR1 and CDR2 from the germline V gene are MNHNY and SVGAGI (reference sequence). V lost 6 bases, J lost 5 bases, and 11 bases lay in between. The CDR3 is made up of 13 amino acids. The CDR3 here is CASRKDSQNIQYF. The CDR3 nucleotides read TGTGCCAGCAGAAAGGACAGCCAAAACATTCAGTACTTC.

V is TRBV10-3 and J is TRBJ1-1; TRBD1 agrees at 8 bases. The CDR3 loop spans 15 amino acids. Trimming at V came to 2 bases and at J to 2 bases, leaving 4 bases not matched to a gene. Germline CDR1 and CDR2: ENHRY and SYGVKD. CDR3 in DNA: TGTGCCATCAGTGAGCACAGGGGGGCAAACACTGAAGCTTTCTTT. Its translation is CAISEHRGANTEAFF.

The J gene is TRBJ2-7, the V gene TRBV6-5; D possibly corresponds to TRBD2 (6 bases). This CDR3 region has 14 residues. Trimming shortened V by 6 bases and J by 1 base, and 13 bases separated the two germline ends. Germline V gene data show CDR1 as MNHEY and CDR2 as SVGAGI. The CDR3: CASRLASDSYEQYF. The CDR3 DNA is TGTGCCAGCAGATTGGCTAGCGATTCCTACGAGCAGTACTTC.

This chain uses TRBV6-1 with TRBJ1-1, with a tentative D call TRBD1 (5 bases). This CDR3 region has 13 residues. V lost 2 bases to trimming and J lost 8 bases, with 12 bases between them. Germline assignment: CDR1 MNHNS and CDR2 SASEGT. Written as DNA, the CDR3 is TGTGCCAGCAGTGAACTTCTAACAGGAGAAGCTTTCTTT. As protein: CASSELLTGEAFF.

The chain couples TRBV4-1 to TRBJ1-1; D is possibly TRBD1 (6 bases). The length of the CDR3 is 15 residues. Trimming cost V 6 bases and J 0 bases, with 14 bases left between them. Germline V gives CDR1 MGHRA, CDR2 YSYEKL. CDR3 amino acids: CASRRLQGLNTEAFF. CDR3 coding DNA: TGCGCCAGCAGGAGACTACAGGGTCTGAACACTGAAGCTTTCTTT.

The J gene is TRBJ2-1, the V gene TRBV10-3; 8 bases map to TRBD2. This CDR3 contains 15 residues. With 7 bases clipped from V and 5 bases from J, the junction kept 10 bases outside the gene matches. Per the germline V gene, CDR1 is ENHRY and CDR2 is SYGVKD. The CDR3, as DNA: TGTGCCATCACCGAGGGGCTAGCGGGTAACAATGAGCAGTTCTTC. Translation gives CAITEGLAGNNEQFF.

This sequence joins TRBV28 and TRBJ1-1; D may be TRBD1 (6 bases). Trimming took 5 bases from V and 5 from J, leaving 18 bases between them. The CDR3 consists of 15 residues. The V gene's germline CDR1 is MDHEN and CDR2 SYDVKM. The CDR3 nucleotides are TGTGCCAGCAGTCCCCCCCCGGGGGGGCGGACTGAAGCTTTCTTT. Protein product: CASSPPPGGRTEAFF.

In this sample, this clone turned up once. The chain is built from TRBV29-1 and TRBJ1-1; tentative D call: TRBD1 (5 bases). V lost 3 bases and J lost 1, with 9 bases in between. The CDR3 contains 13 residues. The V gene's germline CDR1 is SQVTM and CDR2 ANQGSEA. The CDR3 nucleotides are TGCAGCGTTGATGACAGCCAGAACACTGAAGCTTTCTTT. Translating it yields CSVDDSQNTEAFF.

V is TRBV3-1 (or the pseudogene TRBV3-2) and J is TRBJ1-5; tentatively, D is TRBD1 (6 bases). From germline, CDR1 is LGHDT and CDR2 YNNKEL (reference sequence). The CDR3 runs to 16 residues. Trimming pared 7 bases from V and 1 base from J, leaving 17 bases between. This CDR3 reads CASTEALGQSNQPQHF. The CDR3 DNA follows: TGTGCCAGCACCGAAGCCCTCGGACAGAGCAATCAGCCCCAGCATTTT.

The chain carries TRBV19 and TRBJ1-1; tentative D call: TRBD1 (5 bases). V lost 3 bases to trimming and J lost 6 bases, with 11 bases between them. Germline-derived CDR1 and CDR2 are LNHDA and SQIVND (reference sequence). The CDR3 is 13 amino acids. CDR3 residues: CASSIFRGSEAFF. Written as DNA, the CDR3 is TGTGCCAGTAGTATTTTTAGGGGATCTGAAGCTTTCTTT. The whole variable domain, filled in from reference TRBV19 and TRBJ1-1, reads DGGITQSPKYLFRKEGQNVTLSCEQNLNHDAMYWYRQDPGQGLRLIYYSQIVNDFQKGDIAEGYSVSREKKESFPLTVTSAQKNPTAFYLCASSIFRGSEAFFGQGTRLTVV.

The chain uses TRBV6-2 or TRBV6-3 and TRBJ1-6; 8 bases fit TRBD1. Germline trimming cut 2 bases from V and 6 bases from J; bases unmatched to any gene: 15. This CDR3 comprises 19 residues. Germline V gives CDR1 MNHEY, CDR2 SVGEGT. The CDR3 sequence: CASSYPLGQGRRGNSPLHF. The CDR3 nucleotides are TGTGCCAGCAGTTACCCCCTCGGACAGGGAAGAAGGGGTAATTCACCCCTCCACTTT.